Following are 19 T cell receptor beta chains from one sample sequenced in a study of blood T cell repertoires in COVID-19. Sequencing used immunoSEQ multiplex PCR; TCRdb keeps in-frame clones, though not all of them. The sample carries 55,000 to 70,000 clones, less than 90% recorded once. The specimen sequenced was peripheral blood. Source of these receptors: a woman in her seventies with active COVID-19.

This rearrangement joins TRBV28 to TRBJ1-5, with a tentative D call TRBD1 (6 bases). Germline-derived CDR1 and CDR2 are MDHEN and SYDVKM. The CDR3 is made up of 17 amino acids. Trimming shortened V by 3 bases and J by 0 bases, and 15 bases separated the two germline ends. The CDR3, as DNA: TGTGCCAGCAGTTTTGTTCAGGGGCCCTATAGCAATCAGCCCCAGCATTTT. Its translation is CASSFVQGPYSNQPQHF.

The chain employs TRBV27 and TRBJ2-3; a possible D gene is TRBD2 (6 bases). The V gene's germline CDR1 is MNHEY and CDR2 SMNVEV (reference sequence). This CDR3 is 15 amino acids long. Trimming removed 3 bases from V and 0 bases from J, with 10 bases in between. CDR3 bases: TGTGCCAGCAGTTTGGTGCGGGGTAGCACAGATACGCAGTATTTT. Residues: CASSLVRGSTDTQYF.

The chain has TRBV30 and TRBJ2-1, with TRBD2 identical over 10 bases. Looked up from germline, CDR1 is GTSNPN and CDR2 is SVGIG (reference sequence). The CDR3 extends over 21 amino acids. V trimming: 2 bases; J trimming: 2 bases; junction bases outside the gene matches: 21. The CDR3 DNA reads TGTGCCTGGAGTACAACCGAAACCCCAGCGGGAGGGCTAATGGCCTACAATGAGCAGTTCTTC. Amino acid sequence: CAWSTTETPAGGLMAYNEQFF. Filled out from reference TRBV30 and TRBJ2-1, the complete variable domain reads SQTIHQWPATLVQPVGSPLSLECTVEGTSNPNLYWYRQAAGRGLQLLFYSVGIGQISSEVPQNLSASRPQDRQFILSSKKLLLSDSGFYLCAWSTTETPAGGLMAYNEQFFGPGTRLTVL.

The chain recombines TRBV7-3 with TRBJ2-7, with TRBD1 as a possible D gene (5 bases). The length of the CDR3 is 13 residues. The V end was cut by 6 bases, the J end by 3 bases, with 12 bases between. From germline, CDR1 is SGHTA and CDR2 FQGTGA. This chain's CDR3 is CASSRTPDYEQYF. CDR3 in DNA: TGTGCCAGCAGTCGGACACCCGACTACGAGCAGTACTTC.

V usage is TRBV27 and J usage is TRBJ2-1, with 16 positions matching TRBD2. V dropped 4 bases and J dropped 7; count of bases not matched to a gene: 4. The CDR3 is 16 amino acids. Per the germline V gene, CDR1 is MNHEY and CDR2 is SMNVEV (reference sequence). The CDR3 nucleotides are TGTGCCAGCAGTTCGGGACTAGCGGGAGGGCCGAATGAGCAGTTCTTC. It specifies CASSSGLAGGPNEQFF.

The CDR3 region has the DNA TGTGCCAGCAGCTCCCAAGACCGACAGGGGATAGCCAAAAACATTCAGTACTTC. This encodes CASSSQDRQGIAKNIQYF. V gene TRBV7-9 combines with J gene TRBJ2-4, with TRBD1 matching 8 bases. With 4 bases clipped from V and 0 bases from J, the junction kept 11 bases outside the gene matches. CDR3 length equals 18 residues. The V gene's germline CDR1 is SEHNR and CDR2 FQNEAQ (reference sequence).

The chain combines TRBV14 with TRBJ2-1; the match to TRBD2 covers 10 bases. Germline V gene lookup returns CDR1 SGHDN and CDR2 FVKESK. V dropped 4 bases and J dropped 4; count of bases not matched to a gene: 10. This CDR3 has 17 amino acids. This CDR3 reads CASSPSVWTSGYNEQFF. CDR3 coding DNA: TGTGCCAGCAGCCCCAGCGTTTGGACTAGCGGATACAATGAGCAGTTCTTC.

The CDR3 nucleotides read TGCGCCAGCAGCTTGGAGTTCGGGGGCTATGGCTACACCTTC. Translation gives CASSLEFGGYGYTF. This sequence joins TRBV5-1 and TRBJ1-2; tentatively, D is TRBD1 (5 bases). Trimming cost V 0 bases and J 4 bases, with 10 bases left between them. Germline V CDR1 and CDR2: SGHRS, YFSETQ. The CDR3 is 14 amino acids.

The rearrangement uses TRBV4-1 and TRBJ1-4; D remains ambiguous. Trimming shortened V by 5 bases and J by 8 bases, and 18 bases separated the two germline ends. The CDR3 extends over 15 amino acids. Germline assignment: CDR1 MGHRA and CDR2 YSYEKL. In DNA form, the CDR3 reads TGCGCCAGCAGCTCCCCGGGAGCTACGGGGGAAAAACTGTTTTTT. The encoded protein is CASSSPGATGEKLFF.

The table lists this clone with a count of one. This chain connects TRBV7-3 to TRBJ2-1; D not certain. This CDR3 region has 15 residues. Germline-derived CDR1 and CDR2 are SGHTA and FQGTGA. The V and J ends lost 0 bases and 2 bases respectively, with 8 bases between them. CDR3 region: CASSLTSTTYNEQFF. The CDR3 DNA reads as TGTGCCAGCAGCTTAACTAGCACGACCTACAATGAGCAGTTCTTC.

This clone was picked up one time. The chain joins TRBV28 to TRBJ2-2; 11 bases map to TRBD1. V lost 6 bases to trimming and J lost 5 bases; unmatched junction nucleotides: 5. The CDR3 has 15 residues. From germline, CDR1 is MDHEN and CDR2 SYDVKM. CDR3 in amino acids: CASRGTGGPTGELFF. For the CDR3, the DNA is TGTGCCAGCAGAGGGACAGGGGGTCCGACCGGGGAGCTGTTTTTT. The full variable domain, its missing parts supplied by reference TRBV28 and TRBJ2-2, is DVKVTQSSRYLVKRTGEKVFLECVQDMDHENMFWYRQDPGLGLRLIYFSYDVKMKEKGDIPEGYSVSREKKERFSLILESASTNQTSMYLCASRGTGGPTGELFFGEGSRLTVL.

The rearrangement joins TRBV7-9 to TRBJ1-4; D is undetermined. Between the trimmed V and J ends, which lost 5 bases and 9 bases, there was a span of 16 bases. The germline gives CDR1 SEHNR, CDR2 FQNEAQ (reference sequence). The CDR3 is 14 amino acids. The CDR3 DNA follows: TGTGCCAGCAGCCTAGGGAGAAACCCGAAAAAACTGTTTTTT. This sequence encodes CASSLGRNPKKLFF.

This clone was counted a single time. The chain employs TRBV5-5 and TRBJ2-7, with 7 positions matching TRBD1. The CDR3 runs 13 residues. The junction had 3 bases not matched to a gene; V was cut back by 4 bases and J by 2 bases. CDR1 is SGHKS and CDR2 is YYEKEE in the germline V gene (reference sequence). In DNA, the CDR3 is TGTGCCAGCAGCCGGGACAGAGCCTACGAGCAGTACTTC. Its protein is CASSRDRAYEQYF. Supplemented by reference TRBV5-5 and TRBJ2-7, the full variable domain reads DAGVTQSPTHLIKTRGQQVTLRCSPISGHKSVSWYQQVLGQGPQFIFQYYEKEERGRGNFPDRFSARQFPNYSSELNVNALLLGDSALYLCASSRDRAYEQYFGPGTRLTVT.

In DNA, the CDR3 is TGCGCCAGCAGACAGGGACAGGGTCAGACCGGGGAGCTGTTTTTT. Its protein product is CASRQGQGQTGELFF. The chain has TRBV5-1 and TRBJ2-2; 9 bases match TRBD1. The V gene end was trimmed by 5 bases and the J gene end by 5 bases; junction bases not matched to a gene: 7. CDR1 is SGHRS and CDR2 is YFSETQ in the germline V gene. This CDR3 has 15 residues.

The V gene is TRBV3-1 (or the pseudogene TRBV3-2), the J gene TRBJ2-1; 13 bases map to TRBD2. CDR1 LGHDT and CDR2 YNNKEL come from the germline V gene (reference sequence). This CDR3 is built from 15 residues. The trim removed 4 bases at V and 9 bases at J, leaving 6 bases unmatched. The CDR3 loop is CASSRTSGRAVEQFF. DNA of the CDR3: TGTGCCAGCAGCCGAACTAGCGGGAGGGCCGTTGAGCAGTTCTTC.

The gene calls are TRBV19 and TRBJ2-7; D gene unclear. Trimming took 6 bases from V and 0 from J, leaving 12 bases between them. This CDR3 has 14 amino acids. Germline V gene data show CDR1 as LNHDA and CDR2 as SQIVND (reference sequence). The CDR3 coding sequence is TGTGCCAGTAGCCTAGACCTCAGCTCCTACGAGCAGTACTTC. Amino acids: CASSLDLSSYEQYF.

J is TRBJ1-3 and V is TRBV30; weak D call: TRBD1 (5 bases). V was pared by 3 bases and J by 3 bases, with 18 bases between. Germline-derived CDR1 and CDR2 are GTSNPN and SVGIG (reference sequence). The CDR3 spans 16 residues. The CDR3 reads CAWRGSGFWGGNTIYF. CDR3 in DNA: TGTGCCTGGAGGGGGTCAGGGTTCTGGGGTGGAAACACCATATATTTT.

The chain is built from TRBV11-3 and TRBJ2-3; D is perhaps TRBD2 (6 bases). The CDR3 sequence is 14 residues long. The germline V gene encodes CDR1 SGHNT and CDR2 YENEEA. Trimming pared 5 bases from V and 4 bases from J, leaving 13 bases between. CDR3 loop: CASSTRLVPDTQYF. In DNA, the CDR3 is TGTGCCAGCAGCACGCGACTAGTTCCAGATACGCAGTATTTT.

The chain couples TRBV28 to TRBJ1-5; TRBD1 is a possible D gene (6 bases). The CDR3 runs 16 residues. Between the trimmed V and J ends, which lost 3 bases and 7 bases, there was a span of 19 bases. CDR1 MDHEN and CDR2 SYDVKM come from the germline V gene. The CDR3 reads CASSFPRGGIGQPQHF. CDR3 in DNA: TGTGCCAGCAGTTTCCCCCGGGGGGGCATCGGGCAGCCCCAGCATTTT.